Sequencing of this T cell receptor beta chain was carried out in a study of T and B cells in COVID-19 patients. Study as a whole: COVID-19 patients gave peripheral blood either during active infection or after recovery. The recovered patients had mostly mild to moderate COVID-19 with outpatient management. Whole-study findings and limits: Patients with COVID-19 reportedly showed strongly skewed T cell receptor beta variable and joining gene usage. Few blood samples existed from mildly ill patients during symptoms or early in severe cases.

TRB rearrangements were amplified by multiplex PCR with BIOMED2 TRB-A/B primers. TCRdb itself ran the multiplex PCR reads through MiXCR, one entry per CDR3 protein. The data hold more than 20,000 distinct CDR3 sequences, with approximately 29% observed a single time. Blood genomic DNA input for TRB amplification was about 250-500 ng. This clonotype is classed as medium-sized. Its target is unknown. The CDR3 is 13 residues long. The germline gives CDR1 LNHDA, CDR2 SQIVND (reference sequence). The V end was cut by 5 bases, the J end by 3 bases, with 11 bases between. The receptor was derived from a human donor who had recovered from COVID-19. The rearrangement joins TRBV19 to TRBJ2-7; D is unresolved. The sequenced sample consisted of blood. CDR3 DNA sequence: TGTGCCAGTAGTTCAAGGCAGAGCTACGAGCAGTACTTC. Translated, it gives CASSSRQSYEQYF. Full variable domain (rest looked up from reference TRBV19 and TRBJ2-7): DGGITQSPKYLFRKEGQNVTLSCEQNLNHDAMYWYRQDPGQGLRLIYYSQIVNDFQKGDIAEGYSVSREKKESFPLTVTSAQKNPTAFYLCASSSRQSYEQYFGPGTRLTVT.